The next 30 T cell receptor beta chains were all read from a single sample in a study of tumor and adjacent non-tumor tissue in lung cancer (dated 2018 in TCRdb). RNA was extracted from bulk unsorted tissue and checked for quality with a NanoDrop ND-1000 and an Agilent 2100. For the normal lung samples, distant non-tumor tissue was collected more than 3 cm away from the tumor edge. The library was made by multiplex PCR. The instrument was an Illumina HiSeq 2500. TCRbeta libraries were constructed through three rounds of nested PCR with primers (Table S4) according to protocols adapted from ARM-PCR. In TCRdb, the public reads were trimmed at Q25 with fastp and aligned with MiXCR, with productive beta chains retained. Each CDR3 protein gets just one entry, which takes the most common genes and DNA from the rows behind it. The sample data list 100,000 or so distinct CDR3 sequences, and approximately 65% of these were observed just once. The biggest ten clones account for roughly 18% of the sample.

The specimen sequenced was distant non-tumor lung tissue. Source of these receptors: a man aged 25 to 40 with non-small cell lung cancer.

Of note for this clonotype: This may be a read error, as it is one base from a much larger clone. The V call is TRBV6-2 or TRBV6-3, the J call TRBJ2-7; 7 bases align to TRBD1. The CDR3 has 14 residues. V lost 6 bases to trimming and J lost 7 bases; unmatched junction nucleotides: 12. CDR1 and CDR2 from the germline V gene are MNHEY and SVGEGT. Here the CDR3 DNA reads TGTGCCAGCAGCCCCGGGACAGTAGTTTCGGAGCAGTACTTC. It specifies CASSPGTVVSEQYF.

Points on this clonotype: This clone may be a read error of a much larger clone one base away. The chain is built from TRBV20-1 and TRBJ2-2; 9 bases line up with TRBD2. With 2 bases clipped from V and 7 bases from J, the junction kept 5 bases outside the gene matches. Germline CDR1 reads DFQATT; CDR2 reads SNEGSKA (reference sequence). The CDR3 has 14 residues. The CDR3, as DNA: TGCAGTGCTAGACTAGCGGGGCCCATCGGGGAGCTGTTTTTT. It codes for CSARLAGPIGELFF.

About this clonotype itself: Germline is not matched at one junction end, which may reflect a read error. This rearrangement joins TRBV6-6 to TRBJ2-5, with a tentative D call TRBD1 (5 bases). Germline values: CDR1 MNHNY, CDR2 SVGAGI (reference sequence). The CDR3 consists of 12 residues. CDR3 amino acids: CTSTTLRGTQYF. The DNA for the CDR3 is TGCACCAGCACCACCCTTAGGGGGACCCAGTACTTC.

This clonotype was seen a few times. This may arise from a read error, as a much more abundant clone is one base away. The V call is TRBV20-1, the J call TRBJ2-7; D is uncertain. Germline CDR1 reads DFQATT; CDR2 reads SNEGSKA (reference sequence). This CDR3 is 14 amino acids long. CDR3 in DNA: TGCTGTGCCTTGAAATATTTGGGATCCTACGAGCAGTACTTC. Residues: CCALKYLGSYEQYF.

Regarding this clonotype: Compared with germline, one end of the junction differs, possibly owing to a read error. The V call is TRBV4-1, the J call TRBJ2-1, with 7 bases fitting TRBD2. This CDR3 contains 16 residues. Germline CDR1 reads MGHRA; CDR2 reads YSYEKL. CDR3 residues: CVSSQDPVLAPTEQFF. The CDR3 DNA follows: TGCGTCAGCAGCCAAGATCCGGTACTAGCGCCAACTGAGCAGTTCTTC.

Note on this clonotype: This may stem from a read error, because a much larger clone lies one nucleotide away. V and J are TRBV5-6 and TRBJ2-2; D is perhaps TRBD1 or TRBD2 (5 bases each). Germline V lookup: CDR1 SGHDT, CDR2 YYEEEE. Trimming left V 0 bases short and J 4 bases short, with 13 bases between. The CDR3 is 16 residues long. This CDR3 is CASSLAEAGTTGELFF. CDR3 DNA sequence: TGTGCCAGCAGCTTGGCCGAGGCAGGGACCACCGGGGAGCTGTTTTTT. Looking up the rest from reference TRBV5-6 and TRBJ2-2 gives the full variable domain: DAGVTQSPTHLIKTRGQQVTLRCSPKSGHDTVSWYQQALGQGPQFIFQYYEEEERQRGNFPDRFSGHQFPNYSSELNVNALLLGDSALYLCASSLAEAGTTGELFFGEGSRLTVL.

Turning to this clonotype: Given a much more abundant clone one base away, this may be a read error. This chain uses TRBV12-3 or TRBV12-4 with TRBJ2-3; TRBD1 is a possible D gene (6 bases). CDR3 length: 15 residues. The CDR3 coding sequence is TGTGGCAGCAGTTTAACGGCAGGGGCTATAGATACGCAGTATTTT. This encodes CGSSLTAGAIDTQYF.

This clonotype showed up just a few times. One end of the junction varies from germline; a read error may be responsible. The chain has TRBV20-1 and TRBJ2-7, with a tentative D call TRBD1 (6 bases). There are 15 residues in the CDR3. From germline, CDR1 is DFQATT and CDR2 SNEGSKA (reference sequence). The chain's CDR3 is CSALQHEQGHYEQYF. The CDR3 nucleotides are TGCAGTGCTCTACAACATGAGCAGGGGCACTACGAGCAATACTTC.

To note about this clonotype: A clone one base away is much larger, so this may be a read error. V is TRBV4-1 and J is TRBJ2-1; D is unclear. This CDR3 is 17 amino acids long. V lost 0 bases, J lost 4 bases, and 16 bases lay in between. The V gene's germline CDR1 is MGHRA and CDR2 YSYEKL. Here the CDR3 reads CASSQDSGNVMYNEQFF. The CDR3, as DNA: TGCGCCAGCAGCCAAGATTCCGGCAACGTAATGTACAATGAGCAGTTCTTC.

A single count supports this clonotype. The CDR3 ends on some other residue instead of the conserved phenylalanine or tryptophan, so this is likely a read error. The chain combines TRBV29-1 with TRBJ2-5; maybe TRBD2 (5 bases). Per the germline V gene, CDR1 is SQVTM and CDR2 is ANQGSEA. This CDR3 comprises 14 residues. As DNA, the CDR3 is TGCAGTGTTGAAAGCAGGTCGGGGTGGGAGACCCAGTACCTC. Translation gives CSVESRSGWETQYL.

This clonotype appeared a few times. J is TRBJ2-3 and V is TRBV9, with 7 bases matching TRBD2. The CDR3 is 16 amino acids. The J segment lost 2 bases and the V segment lost 0 bases, leaving 6 bases of the junction unmatched. In germline, CDR1 is SGDLS, CDR2 YYNGEE. CDR3 residues: CASSVVATSPTDTQYF. The CDR3 bases are TGTGCCAGCAGCGTAGTAGCGACTAGCCCCACAGATACGCAGTATTTT.

Details on this clonotype: Germline is not matched at one junction end, which may reflect a read error. The chain combines TRBV20-1 with TRBJ2-7; 15 bases map to TRBD2. The CDR3 consists of 16 residues. CDR1 and CDR2 from the germline V gene are DFQATT and SNEGSKA (reference sequence). CDR3 in amino acids: CGAGTSGGLSSYEQYF. The CDR3 DNA follows: TGCGGTGCCGGGACTAGCGGGGGGTTAAGCTCCTACGAGCAGTACTTC.

This rearrangement joins TRBV18 to TRBJ2-7; 10 positions agree with TRBD1. The V segment lost 7 bases and the J segment 6 bases; nucleotides outside the gene matches: 6. There are 13 residues in the CDR3. The germline gives CDR1 KGHSH, CDR2 LQKENI. The CDR3 DNA reads as TGTGCCAGCTGCGCCGGGACAGGGGCCGAGCAGTACTTC. Its translation: CASCAGTGAEQYF.

Comment on this clonotype: The junction departs from germline at one end; a sequencing error may be responsible. This chain connects TRBV29-1 to TRBJ1-4; no clear D gene. This CDR3 spans 15 amino acids. Per the germline V gene, CDR1 is SQVTM and CDR2 is ANQGSEA. As DNA, the CDR3 is TGCAGCGTTGAGGCCTCCCATGGACTGGATGAAAGACTGTTTTTT. Translated: CSVEASHGLDERLFF.

Note on this clonotype: One end of the junction fails to match germline, which may point to a read error. CDR3 coding DNA: TGCGCCAGCAGCCCAAGGGATTGGTCCACAGATACGCAGTATTTT. It encodes CASSPRDWSTDTQYF. The rearrangement joins TRBV7-8 to TRBJ2-3; no clear D gene. There are 15 residues in the CDR3. Germline V CDR1 and CDR2: SGHVS, FQNEAQ.

Worth noting for this clonotype: Its ends do not fully match the called genes, so a read error is possible. The genes are TRBV24-1 and TRBJ2-3; possible D gene TRBD2, 7 bases. Germline V gives CDR1 KGHDR, CDR2 SFDVKD. This CDR3 contains 14 residues. The DNA of the CDR3 is TGTGCCGCCAGTGGGGGCGGGAGCGGAGATACGCAGTATTTT. Its translation: CAASGGGSGDTQYF.

This clonotype was seen a single time. Since no conserved phenylalanine or tryptophan closes the CDR3, a read error is the likely cause. The CDR3 bases are TGTGCCAGCAGTTTACAGGCCCTCTCTGGACTCCAGCATTTA. Encoded protein: CASSLQALSGLQHL. The chain couples TRBV12-3 or TRBV12-4 to TRBJ1-5; D not resolved. CDR3 size: 14 residues. The V end lost 2 bases, the J end lost 12 bases, and 17 bases lay between the germline ends.

With regard to this clonotype: At one of its ends the junction is not consistent with the germline gene, which may arise from a read error. The CDR3 here is CPSSQDRSSTEAFF. The CDR3 bases are TGTCCCAGCAGTCAGGACAGGTCGAGCACTGAAGCTTTCTTT. The chain joins TRBV11-1 to TRBJ1-1, with TRBD1 identical over 7 bases. Looked up from germline, CDR1 is SGHAT and CDR2 is FQDESV (reference sequence). The CDR3 is made up of 14 amino acids.

Of note for this clonotype: Relative to the germline gene, one junction end is altered; a read error may explain this. CDR3 DNA sequence: TGCGCCAGCAGCCCCCCCGTGACCCAAGAGACCCGGTTCTTC. This encodes CASSPPVTQETRFF. The chain recombines TRBV4-1 with TRBJ2-5, with no clear D. The CDR3 is 14 residues long. Germline-derived CDR1 and CDR2 are MGHRA and YSYEKL.

A word on this clonotype: A read error may account for a junction end that differs from germline. The CDR3 is CVSRGTSDTDTQYF. The DNA for the CDR3 is TGTGTCAGCAGGGGGACAAGCGACACAGATACGCAGTATTTT. This sequence joins TRBV11-2 and TRBJ2-3, with TRBD1 matching over 7 bases. The length of the CDR3 is 14 residues. CDR1 and CDR2 (germline): SGHAT, FQNNGV.

As concerns this clonotype: A junction end diverges from the germline sequence, so it may reflect a read error. V gene TRBV4-1 combines with J gene TRBJ2-1; 9 positions agree with TRBD2. CDR3 length equals 16 residues. Germline-derived CDR1 and CDR2 are MGHRA and YSYEKL. CDR3: CASSQGRGGRYDEQFF. CDR3 nucleotides: TGCGCCAGCAGTCAAGGGCGGGGGGGTCGATACGATGAGCAGTTCTTC.

The sample holds many counts of this clonotype. V usage is TRBV6-5 and J usage is TRBJ2-3; no reliable D call. CDR3 length: 11 amino acids. Looked up from germline, CDR1 is MNHEY and CDR2 is SVGAGI. The ends were cut back, 2 bases at V and 7 bases at J, with 4 bases in the middle. In nucleotides, the CDR3 is TGTGCCAGCAGTTACGATTATACGCAGTATTTT. Residues: CASSYDYTQYF.

This chain uses TRBV6-5 with TRBJ1-1; D gene uncertain. The CDR3 contains 18 residues. V was trimmed by 2 bases and J by 0 bases, leaving 19 bases between them. The V gene's germline CDR1 is MNHEY and CDR2 SVGAGI. CDR3 in DNA: TGTGCCAGCAGTTACAGTTCGGCGGGCCTAGTGATGAACACTGAAGCTTTCTTT. It codes for CASSYSSAGLVMNTEAFF.

A remark on this clonotype: A junction end diverges from the germline sequence, so it may reflect a read error. The chain couples TRBV4-1 to TRBJ2-1; no clear D gene. Germline CDR1 is MGHRA and CDR2 is YSYEKL. This CDR3 contains 13 residues. DNA for the CDR3: TGCGCCAGCAGTCGAGAGGCTATGAATGAGCGGTTCTTC. Translated, it gives CASSREAMNERFF.

The chain is built from TRBV29-1 and TRBJ1-5; D is unclear. The CDR3 loop spans 10 amino acids. Germline-derived CDR1 and CDR2 are SQVTM and ANQGSEA. V was clipped by 6 bases and J by 14 bases, with 14 bases between them. The CDR3: CSVRDQHKHF. The CDR3 coding sequence is TGCAGCGTGAGGGATCAGCACAAGCATTTT.

Notes on this clonotype: The CDR3 carries no conserved terminal phenylalanine or tryptophan, so it likely arises from a read error. The chain combines TRBV11-2 with TRBJ2-7; perhaps D is TRBD1 or TRBD2 (5 bases each). The germline V gene has CDR1 SGHAT and CDR2 FQNNGV. The V gene lost 1 base and the J gene lost 3 bases, with 10 bases spanning the gap. CDR3 size: 14 residues. The CDR3 DNA is TGTGCCAGCAGCTTAGGGGACGGCGGCTACGAGCAGTACCTC. This encodes CASSLGDGGYEQYL.

This clonotype was recorded a few times. This may come from a read error, since a much larger clone is one base off. CDR3: CSSSSGQGVRPQHF. CDR3 nucleotide sequence: TGTTCCAGCAGTTCAGGACAGGGTGTCCGGCCCCAGCATTTT. The chain carries TRBV6-2 or TRBV6-3 and TRBJ1-5, with 8 bases lining up with TRBD1. This CDR3 has 14 amino acids. Germline CDR1 reads MNHEY; CDR2 reads SVGEGT.

The chain has TRBV5-6 and TRBJ2-7; D may be TRBD2 (6 bases). V gave up 6 bases and J gave up 4 bases, with 20 bases separating them. The CDR3 is made up of 15 amino acids. Looked up from germline, CDR1 is SGHDT and CDR2 is YYEEEE. CDR3 nucleotides: TGTGCCAGCACCCGAGTGGGGGGAGGCTCTTACGAGCAGTACTTC. Protein: CASTRVGGGSYEQYF.

Concerning this clonotype: With a much larger clone just one base away, this may be a read error. J is TRBJ2-7 and V is TRBV21-1; whether TRBD1, the table's D call, matches the DNA was not checked. TRBV21-1 is designated a pseudogene. The CDR3 runs to 16 residues. CDR3 DNA sequence: TGTGCCAGCAGCAAAAGAGGCGGGAGAGGGTCCTACGAGCAGTACTTC. Protein: CASSKRGGRGSYEQYF.

This clonotype was seen only a few times. A read error may explain this, as a much larger clone is one base away. The chain couples TRBV5-5 to TRBJ2-1, with 7 bases identical to TRBD1. Germline V CDR1 and CDR2: SGHKS, YYEKEE (reference sequence). This CDR3 spans 15 amino acids. The CDR3 sequence is CASSPRDRTYNEQLF. DNA for the CDR3: TGTGCCAGCAGCCCACGGGACAGAACCTACAATGAGCAGCTCTTC. The full variable domain, with the rest looked up from reference TRBV5-5 and TRBJ2-1, is DAGVTQSPTHLIKTRGQQVTLRCSPISGHKSVSWYQQVLGQGPQFIFQYYEKEERGRGNFPDRFSARQFPNYSSELNVNALLLGDSALYLCASSPRDRTYNEQLFGPGTRLTVL.